The rows below give T cell receptor beta chains drawn from one sample of a study of T cell repertoires in cytomegalovirus infection. TCRdb re-called the reads through MiXCR, storing one row per CDR3 protein. The sample lists roughly 640,000 distinct CDR3 sequences; roughly 26% were seen once. The sample comprised CD8+ T cells from PBMCs. The origin of the receptors is a human donor in good health (CMV status not recorded). Some clones in this sample may be carry-over from other donors' samples. Each CDR3 is given with its conserved first and last residue. Fields, in order: D gene, clone size, J gene, CDR3 length, V gene, CDR3 DNA, CDR3 protein. D genes are given only for firm matches. Clone size is stated in some rows and not others, as once, few, many or a class when expanded.

>TRBD2|once|TRBJ2-3|18|TRBV4-3
TGCGCCAGCAGCCAAGATCGGCTAGCGGGGGGGCCCACAGATACGCAGTATTTT
CASSQDRLAGGPTDTQYF
>-|few|TRBJ1-4|11|TRBV5-5
TGTGCCAGCACTCATGACGGAAATCTGTTTTTT
CASTHDGNLFF
>-|many|TRBJ2-3|14|TRBV7-8
TGTGCCAGCAGCTCGCGGACTAGCACAGATACGCAGTATTTT
CASSSRTSTDTQYF
>-|many|TRBJ2-1|15|TRBV6-2/TRBV6-3
TGTGCCAGCAGTTACGGGGGGCCTCCCTACAATGAGCAGTTCTTC
CASSYGGPPYNEQFF
>-|few|TRBJ1-1|17|TRBV6-2/TRBV6-3
TGTGCCAGCAGTTACTCACCTTCCTTAGAGGAAAACACTGAAGCTTTCTTT
CASSYSPSLEENTEAFF
>TRBD1|-|TRBJ1-1|13|TRBV10-3
TGTGCCATCACTGCGGACAGGGTCGAGGAAGCTTTCTTT
CAITADRVEEAFF
>-|many|TRBJ2-1|13|TRBV19
TGTGCCAGTAGTATAACACCCTACAATGAGCAGTTCTTC
CASSITPYNEQFF
>-|few|TRBJ1-1|11|TRBV2
TGTGCCACCGTCCGAGGGTCTGAAGCTTTCTTT
CATVRGSEAFF
>TRBD1|-|TRBJ1-2|17|TRBV2
TGTGCCAGCAAAGCCGGACAGGGGGAGAACTCGAACTATGGCTACACCTTC
CASKAGQGENSNYGYTF
>-|-|TRBJ1-1|12|TRBV29-1
TGCAGCGGGATGGGGGGAAACACTGAAGCTTTCTTT
CSGMGGNTEAFF
>TRBD2|many|TRBJ2-1|16|TRBV12-3/TRBV12-4
TGTGCCAGCAGCCGGCCGGGACTAGCGGTATACAATGAGCAGTTCTTC
CASSRPGLAVYNEQFF
>TRBD2|many|TRBJ2-5|14|TRBV12-5
TGTGCTAGTGGTTTGCCGGGGGGGCAAGAGACCCAGTACTTC
CASGLPGGQETQYF
>TRBD1|-|TRBJ2-7|15|TRBV15
TGTGCCACCAGCAGAGATCGGGACAGGGCTAACGAGCAGTACTTC
CATSRDRDRANEQYF
>TRBD2|-|TRBJ2-3|16|TRBV20-1
TGCAGTGCAGGGGAACCTAGCGGTGGTCCCGGAGATACGCAGTATTTT
CSAGEPSGGPGDTQYF
>-|-|TRBJ1-2|14|TRBV5-1
TGCGCCAGCAGCTTGACCGACAGGAACTATGGCTACACCTTC
CASSLTDRNYGYTF